This entry concerns a single T cell receptor (beta chain). What this receptor recognizes is not known. One base away there is no much larger clone; base qualities are not given. These data belong to a study of blood T cell repertoires in COVID-19 (dated by TCRdb to about 2020). Background on the whole study: Samples covering the acute and convalescent phases of COVID-19 were provided by collaborators in the United States, Italy and Spain. The repertoires were released in a freely available public database meant as a resource for research on the immune response to SARS-CoV-2. The dataset comprised deeply sampled blood TCRbeta repertoires from subjects exposed to, actively infected with, or recovered from COVID-19. The material from the prospective study consisted of cDNA or gDNA derived from T cells, B-cell-depleted T cells, or PBMCs. HLA class I and class II types, where available, came from metadata supplied by the sample provider rather than from assay-based typing. The samples were drawn from two sources: the first 160 participants of the ongoing ImmuneRACE study, and some 1,300 subjects contributed by 6 global collaborators. The sample metadata nearly always contained a de-identified subject ID, COVID-19 status, age in years and sex.

One collaborating source in Seattle enrolled patients while the patients were actively infected and followed the patients over time throughout the course of disease. Whole blood was collected in K2EDTA tubes by collaborating institutions according to the institutions' own protocols. For TCRbeta analysis, collaborators shipped samples in one of three forms: frozen whole blood, isolated PBMCs, or DNA extracted from either of those sample types. The CDR3 measures 14 amino acids from cysteine to phenylalanine. Just CDR3 DNA is preserved here, 42 bases in frame from base 1. According to the germline V gene, CDR1 reads MNHEY and CDR2 reads SVGEGT. Ends trimmed: V by 2 bases, J by 14 bases; bases unmatched to a gene: 12. Findings and caveats that apply to the study as a whole: The amount of clinical and demographic metadata varied by source and participant and was provided uncurated.

TCRbeta CDR3 regions were amplified from genomic DNA using the immunoSEQ Assay, a bias-controlled multiplex PCR. The study's own analysis went as follows. The number of nucleated cells in each sample was estimated by amplification of reference gene primers within the assay. Sequence reads were collapsed and filtered to measure the absolute abundance of every unique TCRbeta CDR3 rearrangement. For each sample, productive Simpson clonality was calculated as the square root of Simpson's diversity index across productive rearrangements. Imported from immuneACCESS, the table was reduced by TCRdb to in-frame sequences with V and J called. These copies leave out some clones; in studies compared against another copy, an unresolved V gene accounts for under half, and the cause of the remainder is not known. V and J calls and clone size are given by that table; D and trimming were obtained from the DNA. The sample table shows fewer than 300,000 clones, and under 85% are seen once. About 1% of the sample is in the top ten clones.

Sequencing was performed on peripheral blood. The receptor was derived from a human donor with COVID-19, enrolled during active disease. The donor label of this sample is uncertain. The rearrangement joined TRBV6-2 or TRBV6-3 to TRBJ1-2, with 9 bases aligning to TRBD1. The sequence in DNA is TGTGCCAGCAGTTACCGAGGTCCTGGGGGACAGGGAACCTTC. Translated, this is CASSYRGPGGQGTF.